A selection of T cell receptor beta chains follows, all from one sample in a study of OX40 agonist ivuxolimab in advanced cancers. Assay: immunoSEQ multiplex PCR; the TCRdb copy retains only in-frame clones and omits some. Of approximately 52,000 clones listed, roughly 81% are singletons. Material: CD4+ or CD8+ T cells sorted from blood, obtained in a trial of the OX40 agonist ivuxolimab. The receptors were sampled from an adult with an advanced solid tumor such as melanoma, head and neck, liver or kidney cancer. The CDR3 runs from the conserved cysteine through the conserved F or W. The D gene is left open where the match is weak. Rows give clone size only sometimes, using once, few, many, or a class for an expanded clone.

j_call v_call clone_size d_call cdr3_nt cdr3_aa
TRBJ1-2 TRBV28 medium-sized - TGTGCCAGCAGTCCCCAACCACAGGGCTGGGCTGGCTACACCTTC CASSPQPQGWAGYTF
TRBJ2-1 TRBV7-2 - - TGTGCCAGCAGCTTAGAGTCTAGCAGACACAATGAGCAGTTCTTC CASSLESSRHNEQFF
TRBJ2-1 TRBV30 medium-sized - TGTGCCGGGACCAGCTCCTACAATGAGCAGTTCTTC CAGTSSYNEQFF
TRBJ2-3 TRBV19 - TRBD2 TGTGCCAGTAGTGTCCCGGGACTAGCTAAAAATACGCAGTATTTT CASSVPGLAKNTQYF
TRBJ1-1 TRBV20-1 - - TGCAGTGCTCGGGTGGCCACTGAAGCTTTCTTT CSARVATEAFF
TRBJ2-5 TRBV7-9 - TRBD2 TGTGCCAGCAGCTTCGGGACTAGCCAACAAGAGACCCAGTACTTC CASSFGTSQQETQYF
TRBJ1-2 TRBV5-1 once - TGCGCCAGCAGCTTGACGGGCGGAGGCTACACCTTC CASSLTGGGYTF
TRBJ2-6 TRBV7-8 once TRBD1 TGTGCCAGCAGCACCCAGGGACAGGGGAACGTCCTGACTTTC CASSTQGQGNVLTF
TRBJ1-4 TRBV6-1 - - TGTGCCAGCAGTGAGGTGGCGGGAAAACTGTTTTTT CASSEVAGKLFF
TRBJ2-1 TRBV9 - - TGTGCCAGCAGCGTAAGGGGGAGGACAGAACACAATGAGCAGTTCTTC CASSVRGRTEHNEQFF
TRBJ2-4 TRBV6-1 - TRBD1 TGTGCCAGCAGCCTGGACAGGGGGTCGAAAAACATTCAGTACTTC CASSLDRGSKNIQYF
TRBJ2-3 TRBV10-1 - TRBD2 TGCGCCAGCAGAACCGGGACTAGCGTACCCACAGATACGCAGTATTTT CASRTGTSVPTDTQYF
TRBJ2-5 TRBV4-2 - TRBD2 TGTGCCAGCAGCCCTGGACTAGCTGACTACCAAGAGACCCAGTACTTC CASSPGLADYQETQYF
TRBJ2-7 TRBV6-1 - TRBD2 TGTGCCAGCAGTGATCTACCCGCGGGAGGGTACGAGCAGTACTTC CASSDLPAGGYEQYF
TRBJ2-1 TRBV18 - - TGTGCCAGCTCACCACAGGCGGGGACATACAATGAGCAGTTCTTC CASSPQAGTYNEQFF
TRBJ2-1 TRBV5-4 few - TGTGCCAGCAGCGACTACAGGGATGCCTACAATGAGCAGTTCTTC CASSDYRDAYNEQFF
TRBJ2-1 TRBV27 - TRBD2 TGTGCCAGCAGTTTTCGGGGGGAGGGCTACAATGAGCAGTTCTTC CASSFRGEGYNEQFF
TRBJ2-7 TRBV6-5 once TRBD1 TGTGCCAGCAGTCCCCGGGAACAGGGGTCTTACGAGCAGTACTTC CASSPREQGSYEQYF
TRBJ2-3 TRBV5-6 - TRBD2 TGTGCCAGCCGATTCCTAGCGGGAGTCACAGATACGCAGTATTTT CASRFLAGVTDTQYF
TRBJ2-3 TRBV5-1 - - TGCGCCAGCAGCTCAGGGACCCATCACACAGATACGCAGTATTTT CASSSGTHHTDTQYF
TRBJ2-1 TRBV10-3 - TRBD2 TGTGCCATCAGACACGGACTAGCGGGGAGCTCCTACAATGAGCAGTTCTTC CAIRHGLAGSSYNEQFF
TRBJ2-1 TRBV7-3 - TRBD2 TGTGCCAGCAGCTTAAGACTAGCGGGGGTCAATGAGCAGTTCTTC CASSLRLAGVNEQFF
TRBJ2-2 TRBV7-8 - TRBD1 TGTGCCAGCAGACTGACAGGGGGCACGACCGGGGAGCTGTTTTTT CASRLTGGTTGELFF
TRBJ2-3 TRBV28 - TRBD2 TGTGCCAGCAGTCCCGGGGGGCCTAGCGGGATAAGCACAGATACGCAGTATTTT CASSPGGPSGISTDTQYF
TRBJ2-7 TRBV10-1 - TRBD2 TGCGCCAGCAGTGAGACGGGACTAGACCGCTACGAGCAGTACTTC CASSETGLDRYEQYF
TRBJ2-7 TRBV4-1 - TRBD2 TGCGCCAGCAGCCCCCGGTTAGCGGGAGGGCGAACGGGGGGCGAGCAGTACTTC CASSPRLAGGRTGGEQYF
TRBJ2-2 TRBV6-1 once - TGTGCCAGCAGTGAATACCGGGTTGGGGGGACCGGGGAGCTGTTTTTT CASSEYRVGGTGELFF
TRBJ2-7 TRBV5-6 few TRBD1 TGTGCCAGCAGCTTGCAACAGGGGGTCTCCTACGAGCAGTACTTC CASSLQQGVSYEQYF
TRBJ2-7 TRBV5-1 - - TGCGCCAGCAGTAAATTGGGCTACGAGCAGTACTTC CASSKLGYEQYF
TRBJ2-3 TRBV19 - TRBD1 TGTGCCAGTAGTCCCGGGACAGGTCGATATACGCAGTATTTT CASSPGTGRYTQYF
TRBJ2-7 TRBV7-2 - - TGTGCCAGCAACCCGGCGGGGTCGGGTGAGCAGTACTTC CASNPAGSGEQYF
TRBJ2-3 TRBV11-2 - TRBD2 TGTGCCAGCAGCTCCCCGGCGGGGGGGGATACGCAGTATTTT CASSSPAGGDTQYF
TRBJ2-3 TRBV2 - TRBD2 TGTGCCAGCAGACCCTCGCTAGCGGGAGCAGATACGCAGTATTTT CASRPSLAGADTQYF
TRBJ2-1 TRBV15 - TRBD2 TGTGCCACCAGTGGTGCGGGAGGAATCTACAATGAGCAGTTCTTC CATSGAGGIYNEQFF
TRBJ1-2 TRBV28 - TRBD1 TGTGCCAGCAGACCGGGACAGCTTTTTAACTATGGCTACACCTTC CASRPGQLFNYGYTF
TRBJ2-1 TRBV7-6 - - TGTGCCAGCAGCCCGCAGGAGGCATTTGGTGAGCAGTTCTTC CASSPQEAFGEQFF
TRBJ2-7 TRBV5-5 - TRBD2 TGTGCCAGCAGCTTGGGGCTAGCGGGACCCGCCTACGAGCAGTACTTC CASSLGLAGPAYEQYF
TRBJ1-2 TRBV2 - - TGTGCCAGCAGTGAGTCGACAGATGGCTACACCTTC CASSESTDGYTF
TRBJ1-1 TRBV5-1 - TRBD1 TGCGCCAGCAGCAAGGGACAGGGGGGCCCCATGAACACTGAAGCTTTCTTT CASSKGQGGPMNTEAFF
TRBJ1-2 TRBV27 - - TGTGCCAGCAGTTCGACGTACAGGGTATCAGAGGGCTACACCTTC CASSSTYRVSEGYTF
TRBJ1-2 TRBV5-1 - - TGCGCCAGCAGCTTGGGGGCTAACTATGGCTACACCTTC CASSLGANYGYTF